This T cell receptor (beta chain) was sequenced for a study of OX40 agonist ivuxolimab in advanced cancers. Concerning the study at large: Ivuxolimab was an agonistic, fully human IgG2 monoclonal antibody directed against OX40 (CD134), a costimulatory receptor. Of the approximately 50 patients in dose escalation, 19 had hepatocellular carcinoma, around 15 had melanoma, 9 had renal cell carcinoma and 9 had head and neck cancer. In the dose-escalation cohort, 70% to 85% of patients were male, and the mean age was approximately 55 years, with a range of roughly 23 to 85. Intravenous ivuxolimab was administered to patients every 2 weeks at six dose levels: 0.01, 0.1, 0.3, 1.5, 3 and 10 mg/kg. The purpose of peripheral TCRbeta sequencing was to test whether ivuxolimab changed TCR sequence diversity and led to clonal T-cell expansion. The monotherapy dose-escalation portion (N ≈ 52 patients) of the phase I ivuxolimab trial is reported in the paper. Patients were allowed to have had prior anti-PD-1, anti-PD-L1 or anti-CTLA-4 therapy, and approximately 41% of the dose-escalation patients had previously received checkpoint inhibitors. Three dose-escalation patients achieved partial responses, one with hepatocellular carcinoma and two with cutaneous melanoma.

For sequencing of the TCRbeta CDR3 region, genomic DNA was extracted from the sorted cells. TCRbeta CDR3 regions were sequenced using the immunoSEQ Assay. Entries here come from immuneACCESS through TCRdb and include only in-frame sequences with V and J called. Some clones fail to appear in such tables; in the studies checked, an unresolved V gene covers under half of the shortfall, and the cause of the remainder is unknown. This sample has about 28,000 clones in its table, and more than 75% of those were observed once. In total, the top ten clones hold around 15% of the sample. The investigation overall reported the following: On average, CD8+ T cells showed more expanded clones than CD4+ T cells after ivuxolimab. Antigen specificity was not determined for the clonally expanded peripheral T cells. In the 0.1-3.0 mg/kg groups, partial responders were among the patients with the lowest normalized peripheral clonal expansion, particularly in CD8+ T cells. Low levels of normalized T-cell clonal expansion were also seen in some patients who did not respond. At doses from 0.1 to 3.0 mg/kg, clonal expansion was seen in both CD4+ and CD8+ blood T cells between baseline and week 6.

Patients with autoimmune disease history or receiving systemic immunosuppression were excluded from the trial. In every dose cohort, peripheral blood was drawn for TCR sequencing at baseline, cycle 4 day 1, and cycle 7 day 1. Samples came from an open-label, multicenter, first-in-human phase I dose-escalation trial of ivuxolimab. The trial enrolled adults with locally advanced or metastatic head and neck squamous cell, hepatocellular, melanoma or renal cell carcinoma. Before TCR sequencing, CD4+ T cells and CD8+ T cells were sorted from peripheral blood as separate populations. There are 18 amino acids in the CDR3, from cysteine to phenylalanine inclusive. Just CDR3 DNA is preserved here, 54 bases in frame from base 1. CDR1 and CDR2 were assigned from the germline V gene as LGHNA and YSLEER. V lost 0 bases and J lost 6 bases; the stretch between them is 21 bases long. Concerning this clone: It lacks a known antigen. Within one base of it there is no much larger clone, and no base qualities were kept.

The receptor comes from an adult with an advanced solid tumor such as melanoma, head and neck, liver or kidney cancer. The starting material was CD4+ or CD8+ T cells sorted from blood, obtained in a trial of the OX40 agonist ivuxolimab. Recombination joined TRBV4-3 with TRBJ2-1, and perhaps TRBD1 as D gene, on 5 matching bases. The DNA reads TGCGCCAGCAGCCAAGATGGCGGTGGGGCGGAGAGGATCAATGAGCAGTTCTTC. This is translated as CASSQDGGGAERINEQFF.